The rows below give T cell receptor beta chains drawn from one sample of a study of OX40 agonist ivuxolimab in advanced cancers. This table comes from immunoSEQ multiplex PCR, and its TCRdb copy is limited to in-frame clones, with some not included. The sample lists around 100,000 clones; 91% were seen once. The sequencing used CD4+ or CD8+ T cells sorted from blood, collected in a trial of the OX40 agonist ivuxolimab. These receptors all come from an adult with an advanced solid tumor such as melanoma, head and neck, liver or kidney cancer. Each CDR3 is given with its conserved first and last residue. A D gene is named only where the DNA matches it firmly. The size of a clone is reported for some rows only, either as once, few or many, or as a class for expanded clones.

CDR3aa: CASSPQTPGTGELFF
CDR3nt: TGTGCCAGCTCACCGCAGACACCCGGCACCGGGGAGCTGTTTTTT
d_gene: -
abundance: -
j_gene: TRBJ2-2
v_gene: TRBV18

CDR3aa: CASRDHLNNYGYTF
CDR3nt: TGTGCCAGCAGAGACCATTTGAATAACTATGGCTACACCTTC
d_gene: -
abundance: -
j_gene: TRBJ1-2
v_gene: TRBV6-1

CDR3aa: CASSTSLTVLYNEQFF
CDR3nt: TGCGCCAGCAGCACCTCCCTGACGGTCCTCTACAATGAGCAGTTCTTC
d_gene: -
abundance: -
j_gene: TRBJ2-1
v_gene: TRBV5-1

CDR3aa: CASGQGSGQPQHF
CDR3nt: TGTGCCAGCGGTCAGGGTTCCGGTCAGCCCCAGCATTTT
d_gene: -
abundance: -
j_gene: TRBJ1-5
v_gene: TRBV2

CDR3aa: CASSARDYGYTF
CDR3nt: TGTGCCAGCAGTGCCAGGGACTATGGCTACACCTTC
d_gene: -
abundance: -
j_gene: TRBJ1-2
v_gene: TRBV2

CDR3aa: CASSLEGRGTEAFF
CDR3nt: TGTGCCAGCAGCTTAGAAGGTCGGGGGACTGAAGCTTTCTTT
d_gene: -
abundance: -
j_gene: TRBJ1-1
v_gene: TRBV7-8

CDR3aa: CASSLAKGISSYEQYF
CDR3nt: TGTGCCAGCAGCTTGGCCAAGGGAATCAGCTCCTACGAGCAGTACTTC
d_gene: -
abundance: few
j_gene: TRBJ2-7
v_gene: TRBV5-8

CDR3aa: CASSQGIGTSGTYEQYF
CDR3nt: TGCGCCAGCAGCCAAGGCATCGGGACTAGCGGCACCTACGAGCAGTACTTC
d_gene: TRBD2
abundance: -
j_gene: TRBJ2-7
v_gene: TRBV4-1

CDR3aa: CASSLYLAGGSDTQYF
CDR3nt: TGTGCCAGCAGCTTATATCTAGCGGGAGGATCAGATACGCAGTATTTT
d_gene: TRBD2
abundance: once
j_gene: TRBJ2-3
v_gene: TRBV7-2

CDR3aa: CASMGLWEQYF
CDR3nt: TGTGCCAGCATGGGACTTTGGGAGCAGTACTTC
d_gene: -
abundance: once
j_gene: TRBJ2-7
v_gene: TRBV2

CDR3aa: CASSYNYNHEQFF
CDR3nt: TGTGCCAGCAGCTATAACTATAATCATGAGCAGTTCTTC
d_gene: -
abundance: -
j_gene: TRBJ2-1
v_gene: TRBV7-2

CDR3aa: CASSPQGVYTEAFF
CDR3nt: TGTGCCAGCTCCCCTCAGGGGGTTTACACTGAAGCTTTCTTT
d_gene: TRBD1
abundance: -
j_gene: TRBJ1-1
v_gene: TRBV18

CDR3aa: CASSFREYYEQYF
CDR3nt: TGTGCCAGCAGCTTTAGGGAATACTACGAGCAGTACTTC
d_gene: -
abundance: -
j_gene: TRBJ2-7
v_gene: TRBV7-8

CDR3aa: CASSPRLAGYNEQFF
CDR3nt: TGTGCCAGCAGCCCCCGGTTAGCGGGGTACAATGAGCAGTTCTTC
d_gene: TRBD2
abundance: -
j_gene: TRBJ2-1
v_gene: TRBV11-3

CDR3aa: CASSSDRVGKLFF
CDR3nt: TGTGCCAGCTCATCCGACAGGGTGGGGAAACTGTTTTTT
d_gene: TRBD1
abundance: -
j_gene: TRBJ1-4
v_gene: TRBV18

CDR3aa: CASSPQGGTFYEQYF
CDR3nt: TGTGCCAGCAGTCCTCAAGGGGGCACCTTCTACGAGCAGTACTTC
d_gene: TRBD1
abundance: -
j_gene: TRBJ2-7
v_gene: TRBV6-1

CDR3aa: CASSQDFRTLNTEAFF
CDR3nt: TGCGCCAGCAGCCAAGATTTCCGGACACTAAACACTGAAGCTTTCTTT
d_gene: -
abundance: -
j_gene: TRBJ1-1
v_gene: TRBV4-1

CDR3aa: CSAGQVTSEQFF
CDR3nt: TGCAGCGCTGGACAGGTTACAAGTGAGCAGTTCTTC
d_gene: TRBD1
abundance: -
j_gene: TRBJ2-1
v_gene: TRBV29-1

CDR3aa: CASSQGQGFNQPQHF
CDR3nt: TGTGCCAGCAGCCAAGGACAGGGCTTCAATCAGCCCCAGCATTTT
d_gene: TRBD1
abundance: -
j_gene: TRBJ1-5
v_gene: TRBV7-6

CDR3aa: CASSPTGDYGYTF
CDR3nt: TGTGCCAGCAGTCCTACAGGTGACTATGGCTACACCTTT
d_gene: -
abundance: -
j_gene: TRBJ1-2
v_gene: TRBV6-6

CDR3aa: CASTVGGTQETQYF
CDR3nt: TGTGCCAGCACCGTCGGGGGGACCCAAGAGACCCAGTACTTC
d_gene: TRBD2
abundance: -
j_gene: TRBJ2-5
v_gene: TRBV28

CDR3aa: CASSTPGQGNDALFF
CDR3nt: TGTGCCAGCAGTACACCGGGACAGGGTAACGATGCACTGTTTTTT
d_gene: TRBD1
abundance: -
j_gene: TRBJ1-4
v_gene: TRBV6-1

CDR3aa: CASSRVAVAFF
CDR3nt: TGTGCCAGCAGCCGAGTTGCGGTGGCTTTCTTT
d_gene: -
abundance: -
j_gene: TRBJ1-1
v_gene: TRBV7-2

CDR3aa: CASSFRLAGYNEQFF
CDR3nt: TGTGCCAGCAGCTTTAGGCTAGCGGGATACAATGAGCAGTTCTTC
d_gene: TRBD2
abundance: -
j_gene: TRBJ2-1
v_gene: TRBV5-6

CDR3aa: CASSPLQESEQYF
CDR3nt: TGTGCCAGCTCACCATTACAAGAGAGCGAGCAGTACTTC
d_gene: -
abundance: -
j_gene: TRBJ2-7
v_gene: TRBV18

CDR3aa: CASSQFITFGPSTDTQYF
CDR3nt: TGTGCCAGCAGCCAATTTATAACGTTTGGCCCTAGCACAGATACGCAGTATTTT
d_gene: -
abundance: -
j_gene: TRBJ2-3
v_gene: TRBV27

CDR3aa: CASSSRTPGYEQYF
CDR3nt: TGTGCCAGCAGCTCCCGTACACCCGGCTACGAGCAGTACTTC
d_gene: -
abundance: once
j_gene: TRBJ2-7
v_gene: TRBV28

CDR3aa: CASSQVGTGGVKTYEQYF
CDR3nt: TGTGCCAGCAGCCAAGTGGGGACAGGGGGCGTTAAGACCTACGAGCAGTACTTC
d_gene: TRBD1
abundance: -
j_gene: TRBJ2-7
v_gene: TRBV4-2

CDR3aa: CATKQMAGVDLQTQYF
CDR3nt: TGTGCCACAAAGCAGATGGCGGGAGTAGATCTTCAGACCCAGTACTTC
d_gene: TRBD2
abundance: -
j_gene: TRBJ2-5
v_gene: TRBV2

CDR3aa: CSVRTGSPPTYEQYF
CDR3nt: TGCAGCGTTAGGACAGGGAGTCCTCCTACCTACGAGCAGTACTTC
d_gene: TRBD1
abundance: -
j_gene: TRBJ2-7
v_gene: TRBV29-1

CDR3aa: CASSLVRGTSNYGYTF
CDR3nt: TGTGCCAGCAGTTTAGTCAGGGGGACCTCTAACTATGGCTACACCTTC
d_gene: TRBD1
abundance: once
j_gene: TRBJ1-2
v_gene: TRBV27

CDR3aa: CASSQAITGGFGYTF
CDR3nt: TGCGCCAGCAGCCAAGCGATTACAGGGGGATTTGGCTACACCTTC
d_gene: TRBD1
abundance: -
j_gene: TRBJ1-2
v_gene: TRBV4-1

CDR3aa: CASSLGWPSEYEQYF
CDR3nt: TGTGCCAGCAGCTTAGGGTGGCCTAGCGAATACGAGCAGTACTTC
d_gene: -
abundance: -
j_gene: TRBJ2-7
v_gene: TRBV7-2

CDR3aa: CASSFFGTGLKETQYF
CDR3nt: TGTGCCAGCAGTTTTTTTGGGACAGGCCTAAAAGAGACCCAGTACTTC
d_gene: TRBD1
abundance: -
j_gene: TRBJ2-5
v_gene: TRBV27

CDR3aa: CASSEEIYEQYF
CDR3nt: TGTGCCAGCAGTGAAGAAATATACGAGCAGTACTTC
d_gene: -
abundance: -
j_gene: TRBJ2-7
v_gene: TRBV2

CDR3aa: CASSPARLAAIYEQYF
CDR3nt: TGTGCCAGCAGCCCGGCCCGTCTAGCGGCCATCTACGAGCAGTACTTC
d_gene: TRBD2
abundance: few
j_gene: TRBJ2-7
v_gene: TRBV7-8

CDR3aa: CASTRNPSGRHTGELFF
CDR3nt: TGTGCCAGCACTCGAAACCCCAGCGGGAGGCATACCGGGGAGCTGTTTTTT
d_gene: TRBD2
abundance: -
j_gene: TRBJ2-2
v_gene: TRBV5-8

CDR3aa: CASSLGQGLSYEQYF
CDR3nt: TGTGCCAGCAGCTTAGGACAGGGGCTTTCCTACGAGCAGTACTTC
d_gene: TRBD1
abundance: -
j_gene: TRBJ2-7
v_gene: TRBV7-9

CDR3aa: CASSYTQRTGSGYTF
CDR3nt: TGTGCCAGCAGTTACACCCAAAGGACAGGTAGCGGCTACACCTTC
d_gene: TRBD1
abundance: -
j_gene: TRBJ1-2
v_gene: TRBV6-5

CDR3aa: CASSPAGGPTDTQYF
CDR3nt: TGTGCCAGCAGCCCAGCGGGAGGGCCGACAGATACGCAGTATTTT
d_gene: TRBD2
abundance: -
j_gene: TRBJ2-3
v_gene: TRBV9

CDR3aa: CASSLDQGAVDTQYF
CDR3nt: TGTGCCAGCAGCTTAGATCAGGGGGCCGTGGATACGCAGTATTTT
d_gene: TRBD1
abundance: -
j_gene: TRBJ2-3
v_gene: TRBV11-2

CDR3aa: CASSRAPHTDTQYF
CDR3nt: TGTGCCAGCAGCAGGGCTCCCCACACAGATACGCAGTATTTT
d_gene: -
abundance: -
j_gene: TRBJ2-3
v_gene: TRBV28